The 5 T cell receptor beta chains reported below all come from one sample, sequenced in a study of blood T cells in healthy people across ages. Through a sample-barcoded 5' primer and a J-beta primer mix, a second PCR was run for about 7 to 12 cycles. TCRdb redid the calling of the 5' RACE reads with MiXCR, one entry per CDR3 protein. The top ten hold more than 25% of the sample, which has nearly 800,000 distinct CDR3 sequences, approximately 53% seen once. The sample consisted of blood. The origin of the receptors is a middle-aged man in good health.

J is TRBJ2-7 and V is TRBV9; perhaps D is TRBD1 or TRBD2 (5 bases each). CDR3 size: 17 residues. Trimming took 0 bases from V and 7 from J, leaving 23 bases between them. Germline CDR1 reads SGDLS; CDR2 reads YYNGEE. CDR3 DNA sequence: TGTGCCAGCAGCGTAGCGATAGGGAGACAGCTCTACAATGAGCAGTACTTC. This codes for CASSVAIGRQLYNEQYF.

Only a few counts were recorded for this clonotype. The chain joins TRBV9 to TRBJ1-2; D possibly corresponds to TRBD1 (6 bases). The CDR3 totals 12 residues. V dropped 4 bases and J dropped 7 bases, with 11 bases sitting between them. CDR1 and CDR2 (germline): SGDLS, YYNGEE. The CDR3 nucleotides read TGTGCCAGCAGCAAAGACAGGTTTGGCTACACCTTC. Its translation: CASSKDRFGYTF.

This clonotype was counted between two and nine times. This chain connects TRBV4-1 to TRBJ2-7; the D is unclear. The V and J ends lost 2 bases and 2 bases respectively, with 13 bases between them. The germline V gene has CDR1 MGHRA and CDR2 YSYEKL. This CDR3 comprises 15 residues. The CDR3 region has the DNA TGCGCCAGCAGCCAACTGGATTACCATACCTACGAGCAGTACTTC. Translating gives CASSQLDYHTYEQYF.

This rearrangement joins TRBV7-2 to TRBJ2-1, with 7 bases that match TRBD1. Germline V CDR1 and CDR2: SGHTA, FQGNSA. Germline trimming cut 6 bases from V and 5 bases from J; bases unmatched to any gene: 10. The CDR3 is 15 residues long. Here the CDR3 reads CASRNGRQGHNEQFF. Here the CDR3 DNA reads TGTGCCAGCAGGAATGGACGACAGGGACACAATGAGCAGTTCTTC.

The CDR3 DNA reads as TGTGCCAGCAGCTTTGTAAGGCAGGGGATAGGCACTGAAGCTTTCTTT. The encoded protein is CASSFVRQGIGTEAFF. The chain uses TRBV7-2 and TRBJ1-1; perhaps TRBD1 as D (6 bases). Germline values: CDR1 SGHTA, CDR2 FQGNSA. There are 16 residues in the CDR3. V dropped 3 bases and J dropped 4 bases, with 18 bases sitting between them.